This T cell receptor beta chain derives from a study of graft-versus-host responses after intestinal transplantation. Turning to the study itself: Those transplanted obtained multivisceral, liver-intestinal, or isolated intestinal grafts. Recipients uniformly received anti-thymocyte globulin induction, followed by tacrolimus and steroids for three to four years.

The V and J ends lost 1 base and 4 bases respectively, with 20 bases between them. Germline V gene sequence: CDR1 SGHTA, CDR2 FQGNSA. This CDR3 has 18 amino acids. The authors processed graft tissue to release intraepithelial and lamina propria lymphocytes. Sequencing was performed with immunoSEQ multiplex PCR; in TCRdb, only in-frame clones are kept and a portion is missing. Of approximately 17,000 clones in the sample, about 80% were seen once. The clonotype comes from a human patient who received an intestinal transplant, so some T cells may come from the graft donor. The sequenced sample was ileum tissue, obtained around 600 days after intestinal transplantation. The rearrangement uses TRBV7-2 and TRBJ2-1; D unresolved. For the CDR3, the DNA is TGTGCCAGCAGCTTAGGTGGGTCCTTCTTGGCACTTTACAATGAGCAGTTCTTC. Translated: CASSLGGSFLALYNEQFF.